These 26 T cell receptor beta chains were all obtained from the same sample, sequenced in a study of blood T cell repertoires in COVID-19. The protocol was immunoSEQ multiplex PCR, while the TCRdb copy is restricted to in-frame clones and leaves out a portion. The sample lists roughly 65,000 clones, 79% occurring once. Specimen: peripheral blood. These receptors came from a man aged 60 to 75 with acute or convalescent COVID-19.

V usage is TRBV19 and J usage is TRBJ1-6, with TRBD1 identical over 10 bases. V gave up 1 base and J gave up 13 bases; unmatched junction bases: 13. The CDR3 extends over 17 amino acids. Germline values: CDR1 LNHDA, CDR2 SQIVND (reference sequence). The CDR3 loop is CASSIGRQGARVIPLHF. The CDR3 DNA is TGTGCCAGTAGTATAGGTCGACAGGGGGCCCGCGTTATTCCCCTCCACTTT.

The V call is TRBV18, the J call TRBJ2-7, with 9 bases identical to TRBD1. The CDR3 extends over 15 amino acids. The V and J ends lost 3 bases and 2 bases, in that order; junction bases with no gene match: 5. Germline V gene sequence: CDR1 KGHSH, CDR2 LQKENI. CDR3: CASSPPGTGPYEQYF. The CDR3 coding sequence is TGTGCCAGCTCACCCCCCGGGACAGGGCCCTACGAGCAGTACTTC.

The gene calls are TRBV5-4 and TRBJ2-1; 8 nucleotides line up with TRBD1. The V gene end was trimmed by 4 bases and the J gene end by 8 bases; junction bases not matched to a gene: 11. This CDR3 spans 15 amino acids. Germline V gives CDR1 SGHNT, CDR2 YYREEE (reference sequence). The CDR3 here is CASSLGQVQVYEQFF. DNA of the CDR3: TGTGCCAGCAGCCTGGGACAGGTCCAAGTCTATGAGCAGTTCTTC.

This clone was picked up a small number of times. The CDR3: CASRPGQAGGEAFF. CDR3 DNA sequence: TGTGCCAGCAGGCCGGGACAGGCCGGAGGTGAAGCTTTCTTT. This chain uses TRBV2 with TRBJ1-1, with 8 bases that match TRBD1. Germline-derived CDR1 and CDR2 are SNHLY and FYNNEI. CDR3 size: 14 residues. V lost 6 bases to trimming and J lost 7 bases; unmatched junction nucleotides: 10. Full variable domain (rest looked up from reference TRBV2 and TRBJ1-1): EPEVTQTPSHQVTQMGQEVILRCVPISNHLYFYWYRQILGQKVEFLVSFYNNEISEKSEIFDDQFSVERPDGSNFTLKIRSTKLEDSAMYFCASRPGQAGGEAFFGQGTRLTVV.

The rearrangement links TRBV7-2 to TRBJ2-7; TRBD1 matches 7 bases. Trimming cost V 4 bases and J 0 bases; bases outside gene matches: 9. The CDR3 is 16 residues long. Germline V CDR1 and CDR2: SGHTA, FQGNSA. The CDR3 DNA reads TGTGCCAGCAGCTCACCGAGGGCAGGGGGCTCCTACGAGCAGTACTTC. It translates to CASSSPRAGGSYEQYF.

The V call is TRBV9, the J call TRBJ2-1; weak D call: TRBD1 (7 bases). Germline CDR1 SGDLS, CDR2 YYNGEE. The V end was cut by 4 bases, the J end by 7 bases, with 18 bases between. The CDR3 extends over 15 amino acids. This chain's CDR3 is CASSPRTGGVNEQFF. CDR3 in DNA: TGTGCCAGCAGCCCCCGGACAGGCGGGGTGAATGAGCAGTTCTTC.

The J gene is TRBJ1-4, the V gene TRBV6-5, with D possibly TRBD1 on 5 matching bases. Trimming took 6 bases from V and 4 from J, leaving 15 bases between them. The CDR3 loop spans 15 amino acids. Germline V gene lookup returns CDR1 MNHEY and CDR2 SVGAGI. CDR3 coding DNA: TGTGCCAGCAGCCCAGGGACTGTTTTTAATGAAAAACTGTTTTTT. As protein: CASSPGTVFNEKLFF.

This clone showed up just a few times. DNA of the CDR3: TGTGCCAGCAGTGAAGGAGGAGGGATCCGGGAAAAACTGTTTTTT. Amino acid sequence: CASSEGGGIREKLFF. V usage is TRBV25-1 and J usage is TRBJ1-4, with D unclear. Germline V lookup: CDR1 MGHDK, CDR2 SYGVNS. V was pared by 2 bases and J by 8 bases, with 15 bases between. This CDR3 region has 15 residues.

V and J are TRBV12-3 or TRBV12-4 and TRBJ1-1, with D uncertain. V was shortened by 9 bases and J by 5 bases, with 13 bases between the two germline ends. CDR3 size: 12 residues. CDR3 DNA: TGTGCCAGTACGGGAAGGTGGACTGAAGCTTTCTTT. It translates to CASTGRWTEAFF.

This clone appeared a single time. J is TRBJ1-2 and V is TRBV4-1; the match to TRBD1 covers 7 bases. The CDR3 runs 14 residues. J lost 13 bases, V lost 1 base, and 12 bases had no gene match. Per germline, CDR1 MGHRA and CDR2 YSYEKL. CDR3 nucleotide sequence: TGCGCCAGCAGCCAAGCTTCAGGGGGAAGTCCCCCCACCTTC. As protein: CASSQASGGSPPTF.

This clone was found a few times. The same CDR3 is also encoded by other DNA sequences in this sample. The chain has TRBV18 and TRBJ2-7; D is possibly TRBD1 (6 bases). Trimming left V 0 bases short and J 4 bases short, with 10 bases between. CDR3 size: 14 residues. The V gene's germline CDR1 is KGHSH and CDR2 LQKENI. The CDR3 protein is CASSPPTGKYEQYF. CDR3 coding DNA: TGTGCCAGCTCACCACCAACAGGGAAATACGAGCAGTACTTC.

This sequence joins TRBV9 and TRBJ1-3; D remains ambiguous. The V gene's germline CDR1 is SGDLS and CDR2 YYNGEE. The V end was cut by 0 bases, the J end by 0 bases, with 10 bases between. This CDR3 spans 16 amino acids. CDR3 in DNA: TGTGCCAGCAGCGTAGGATCATCAGGCTCTGGAAACACCATATATTTT. Encoded protein: CASSVGSSGSGNTIYF.

The chain has TRBV29-1 and TRBJ1-1; maybe TRBD1 (5 bases). The germline V gene encodes CDR1 SQVTM and CDR2 ANQGSEA. The CDR3 is made up of 13 amino acids. V lost 3 bases to trimming and J lost 0 bases, with 8 bases between them. This chain's CDR3 is CSVDRVMNTEAFF. The CDR3 DNA is TGCAGCGTTGACAGGGTGATGAACACTGAAGCTTTCTTT.

V is TRBV11-2 and J is TRBJ2-3, with 8 positions matching TRBD2. This CDR3 is 14 amino acids long. With 4 bases clipped from V and 4 bases from J, the junction kept 4 bases outside the gene matches. CDR1 is SGHAT, CDR2 FQNNGV, per germline. The CDR3 spells CASSSGGGPDTQYF. The CDR3 coding sequence is TGTGCCAGCAGCTCCGGGGGGGGGCCAGATACGCAGTATTTT.

V and J are TRBV7-3 and TRBJ2-1; perhaps TRBD1 as D (6 bases). V lost 4 bases and J 0 bases, leaving 13 bases between the germline ends. There are 16 residues in the CDR3. Germline V gene sequence: CDR1 SGHTA, CDR2 FQGTGA. CDR3 in amino acids: CASSSRTAFSYNEQFF. The CDR3 nucleotides read TGTGCCAGCAGCTCTCGGACAGCTTTCTCCTACAATGAGCAGTTCTTC.

The chain links TRBV5-4 to TRBJ1-2; D perhaps matches TRBD1 (5 bases). V lost 4 bases to trimming and J lost 3 bases, with 16 bases between them. The CDR3 covers 15 residues. The germline V gene encodes CDR1 SGHNT and CDR2 YYREEE (reference sequence). CDR3 in amino acids: CASSKYLQVDYGYTF. DNA for the CDR3: TGTGCCAGCAGCAAATACCTACAGGTAGACTATGGCTACACCTTC.

The CDR3: CASSFGYRRSNTEAFF. The CDR3 bases are TGTGCCAGCAGCTTCGGATACAGGCGGTCAAACACTGAAGCTTTCTTT. The J gene is TRBJ1-1, the V gene TRBV5-8, with D possibly TRBD1 on 5 matching bases. V shed 2 bases and J shed 2 bases, with 16 bases lying between them. CDR3 length: 16 residues. Germline loops: CDR1 SGHTS, CDR2 YDEGEE.

Written as DNA, the CDR3 is TGTGCCAGTAGTACCCCCGACAGGGATATGAACACTGAAGCTTTCTTT. Protein sequence: CASSTPDRDMNTEAFF. V is TRBV19 and J is TRBJ1-1, with 7 bases matching TRBD1. With V trimmed by 4 bases and J by 0 bases, 8 bases remained unmatched. This CDR3 is built from 16 residues. Germline V CDR1 and CDR2: LNHDA, SQIVND (reference sequence). Combining the CDR3 with reference TRBV19 and TRBJ1-1 gives the whole variable domain DGGITQSPKYLFRKEGQNVTLSCEQNLNHDAMYWYRQDPGQGLRLIYYSQIVNDFQKGDIAEGYSVSREKKESFPLTVTSAQKNPTAFYLCASSTPDRDMNTEAFFGQGTRLTVV.

The chain has TRBV30 and TRBJ2-3; possibly TRBD2 for D (7 bases). Germline CDR1 reads GTSNPN; CDR2 reads SVGIG (reference sequence). This CDR3 comprises 16 residues. The V gene lost 3 bases and the J gene lost 4 bases, with 20 bases spanning the gap. The CDR3 bases are TGTGCCTGGAGACCACCGGGACGAGGGGGGGCAGATACGCAGTATTTT. Translating gives CAWRPPGRGGADTQYF.

V usage is TRBV10-1 and J usage is TRBJ2-1; D is perhaps TRBD1 (6 bases). This CDR3 spans 14 amino acids. CDR1 is WNHNN, CDR2 SYGVQD, per germline (reference sequence). Trimming shortened V by 2 bases and J by 6 bases, and 11 bases separated the two germline ends. CDR3 nucleotides: TGCGCCAGCAGTGAGGGTCAGGGGACCAATGAGCAGTTCTTC. This translates into CASSEGQGTNEQFF.

The V gene is TRBV30, the J gene TRBJ1-5; D perhaps matches TRBD1 (5 bases). Trimming left V 3 bases short and J 2 bases short, with 8 bases between. This CDR3 comprises 13 residues. Per the germline V gene, CDR1 is GTSNPN and CDR2 is SVGIG (reference sequence). This CDR3 reads CAWSGGGNQPQHF. The CDR3 nucleotides read TGTGCCTGGAGCGGGGGAGGCAATCAGCCCCAGCATTTT.

This sequence joins TRBV2 and TRBJ2-7, with TRBD1 matching over 11 bases. Trimming took 1 base from V and 11 from J; bases not matched to a gene: 16. The CDR3 is 17 residues long. The V gene's germline CDR1 is SNHLY and CDR2 FYNNEI. The CDR3 loop is CASSEGGGQGDMEGKYF. CDR3 in DNA: TGTGCCAGCAGTGAAGGAGGGGGACAGGGGGATATGGAAGGGAAGTACTTC.

CDR3 sequence (DNA): TGTGCCAGCAGCTTGGATTCGGCGGGGGGTGGGACCCAGTACTTC. This codes for CASSLDSAGGGTQYF. The chain is built from TRBV5-8 and TRBJ2-5, with 8 positions matching TRBD2. Germline CDR1 SGHTS, CDR2 YDEGEE. J was trimmed by 7 bases and V by 0 bases; bases with no gene match: 8. The CDR3 consists of 15 residues.

The rearrangement uses TRBV19 and TRBJ1-5; 7 bases map to TRBD1. Germline-derived CDR1 and CDR2 are LNHDA and SQIVND (reference sequence). V lost 5 bases to trimming and J lost 3 bases; unmatched junction nucleotides: 4. This CDR3 contains 14 residues. CDR3 residues: CASSLTGNNQPQHF. The CDR3 region has the DNA TGTGCCAGTAGTTTGACAGGGAACAATCAGCCCCAGCATTTT.

This clone was counted a few times. The chain uses TRBV19 and TRBJ1-6, with a possible D match to TRBD1 (6 bases). Germline CDR1 LNHDA, CDR2 SQIVND (reference sequence). V shed 5 bases and J shed 8 bases, with 10 bases lying between them. The CDR3 is made up of 13 amino acids. The CDR3 here is CASSGTFDSPLHF. As DNA, the CDR3 is TGTGCCAGTAGTGGGACATTTGATTCACCCCTCCACTTT.

The rearrangement links TRBV27 to TRBJ2-5; 12 nucleotides agree with TRBD2. The CDR3 contains 15 residues. Trimming at V came to 6 bases and at J to 0 bases, leaving 2 bases not matched to a gene. The germline V gene encodes CDR1 MNHEY and CDR2 SMNVEV (reference sequence). The CDR3 loop reads CASSRTSGDQETQYF. The CDR3, as DNA: TGTGCCAGCAGCCGGACTAGCGGGGACCAAGAGACCCAGTACTTC.